Sequencing of this T cell receptor (beta chain) was carried out in a study of blood T cell repertoires in COVID-19. The overall study: Samples taken during acute and convalescent COVID-19 were collected in the United States, Italy and Spain. In each case, the material was cDNA or gDNA derived from T cells, B-cell-depleted T cells, or PBMCs.

This clone was seen a handful of times. As processed by the authors: Estimation of nucleated cell counts relied on the amplification of reference gene primers. Data came from immunoSEQ multiplex PCR; TCRdb stores just in-frame clones and leaves some out. The D gene and trimming were derived from the DNA, and the V and J assignments and clone size from that table. The table has fewer than 350,000 clones, 80% to 90% seen once. CDR1 and CDR2 from the germline V gene are LGHDT and YNNKEL (reference sequence). The CDR3 length is 14 residues. V shed 1 base, J shed 7 bases, and the junction held 7 bases outside the gene matches. All enrollees were roughly 18 to 90 years old and from about two dozen US areas.

V usage is TRBV3-1 (or the pseudogene TRBV3-2) and J usage is TRBJ2-7, with TRBD2 identical over 7 bases. Sequencing was carried out using PBMCs or T cells enriched from blood (not recorded which). The TCR was taken from a middle-aged woman with acute COVID-19. CDR3: CASSQGGRVGEQYF. DNA for the CDR3: TGTGCCAGCAGCCAAGGTGGGAGGGTTGGTGAGCAGTACTTC.